The clone carrying this T cell receptor (beta chain) was counted many times. What it binds is not known. The sample belongs to a study of CD8+CD57+ T cells in acquired aplastic anemia. Whole-study results and caveats: Overlapping CD8+ CDR3 repertoires of patients and controls contained under 35 shared sequences. Patients and controls had CD8+ Simpson's diversity values that were not significantly distinct.

The authors sequenced patients whose flow cytometry had shown CD8+CD57+ cell expansion. Patients uniformly had severe acquired aplastic anemia. Patients were treatment-naive when blood was sampled. The TCR beta profiling, which covered VDJ combination and CDR3 sequence, was carried out using genomic DNA as the template. Using its own MiXCR run on the reads, TCRdb lists one record per CDR3 protein. The sample carries around 170,000 distinct CDR3 sequences, roughly 45% recorded once. This TCR derives from a human donor with aplastic anemia. The specimen sequenced was sorted CD4+, CD8+, or CD8+CD57+ T cells (not recorded which) from PBMCs.

The CDR3 DNA reads TGTGCCAGCAGTTTATTCATGGAGGAAAAACTGTTTTTT. This encodes CASSLFMEEKLFF. The chain joins TRBV28 to TRBJ1-4; D is uncertain. Germline V gene lookup returns CDR1 MDHEN and CDR2 SYDVKM. The CDR3 spans 13 residues. With 1 base removed from V and 8 bases from J, the gap between germline ends came to 8 bases.